This is a list of T cell receptor beta chains from one sample in a study of T cell changes during pregnancy in multiple sclerosis. Generated by immunoSEQ multiplex PCR, the TCRdb table keeps only in-frame clones and is missing some. The sample carries some 64,000 clones, 90% recorded once. The sample consisted of peripheral blood, taken in the second trimester of pregnancy. These receptors originate from a female donor in good health, enrolled as a control in a pregnancy study. Both conserved end residues are part of each CDR3. D genes are given only for firm matches.

V gene	CDR3 length	D gene	CDR3 protein
TRBV29-1	13	-	CSAGGQPADEQYF
TRBV7-9	15	TRBD1	CASSLAQGQGGGYTF
TRBV5-5	14	-	CASSYRYMTTEAFF
TRBV28	15	-	CASSLIGHPNYGYTF
TRBV7-2	14	-	CASSLGALFETQYF
TRBV29-1	12	-	CSVESVGDEQYF
TRBV7-8	16	TRBD2	CASIAGRLAAHNEQFF
TRBV5-6	15	-	CASSLDLAANYGYTF
TRBV5-5	12	TRBD2	CASSFAGDEQFF
TRBV18	14	-	CASSPPGASDEQYF
TRBV18	15	-	CASSPTGTPYYGYTF
TRBV19	14	TRBD1	CASSGIRGKNIQYF